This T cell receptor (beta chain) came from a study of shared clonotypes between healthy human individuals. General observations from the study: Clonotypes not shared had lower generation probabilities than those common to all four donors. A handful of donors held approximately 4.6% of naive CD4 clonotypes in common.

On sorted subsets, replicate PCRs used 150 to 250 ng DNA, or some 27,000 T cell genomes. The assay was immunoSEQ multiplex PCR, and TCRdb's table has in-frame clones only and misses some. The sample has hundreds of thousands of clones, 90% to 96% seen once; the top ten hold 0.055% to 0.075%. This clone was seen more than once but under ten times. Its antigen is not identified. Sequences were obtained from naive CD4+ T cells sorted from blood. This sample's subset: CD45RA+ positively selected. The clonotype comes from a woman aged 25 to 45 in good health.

CDR3 nucleotide sequence: TGTGCCAGCAGCCAGGGAAAGGGGTCCCAGCATTTT. Translation: CASSQGKGSQHF. The chain combines TRBV14 with TRBJ1-5; tentative D call: TRBD1 (5 bases). From germline, CDR1 is SGHDN and CDR2 FVKESK. The CDR3 extends over 12 amino acids. V was cut by 3 bases and J by 11 bases, with 11 bases left in between.